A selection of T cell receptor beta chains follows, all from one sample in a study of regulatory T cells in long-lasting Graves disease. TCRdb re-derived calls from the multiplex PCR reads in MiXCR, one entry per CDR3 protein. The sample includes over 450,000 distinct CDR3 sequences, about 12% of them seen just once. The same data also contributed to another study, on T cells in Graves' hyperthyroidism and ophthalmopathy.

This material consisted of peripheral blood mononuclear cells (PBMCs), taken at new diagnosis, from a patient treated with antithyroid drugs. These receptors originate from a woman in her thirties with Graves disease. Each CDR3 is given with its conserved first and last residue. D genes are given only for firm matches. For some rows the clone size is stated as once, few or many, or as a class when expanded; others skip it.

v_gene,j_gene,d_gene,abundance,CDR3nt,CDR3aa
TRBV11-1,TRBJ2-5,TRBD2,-,TGTGCCAGCAGCTTAGAAGCGGGATTCGGTGAGACCCAGTACTTC,CASSLEAGFGETQYF
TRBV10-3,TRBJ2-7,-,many,TGTGCCATCAGTGAACGGCCGTTCTCCTACGAGCAGTACTTC,CAISERPFSYEQYF
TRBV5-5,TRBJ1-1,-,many,TGTGCCAGCAGCTTGGGCTGGGAAGCTTTCTTT,CASSLGWEAFF
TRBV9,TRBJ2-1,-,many,TGTGCCAGCAGCTTCGACCACTCCGGGACACCCTACAATGAGCAGTTCTTC,CASSFDHSGTPYNEQFF
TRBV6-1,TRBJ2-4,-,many,TGTGCCAGCAGCCCCGGGTCAACCAAAAACATTCAGTACTTC,CASSPGSTKNIQYF
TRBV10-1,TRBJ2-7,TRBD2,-,TGCGCCAGCAGTGATGGCGGGAGTATTAACGAGCAGTACTTC,CASSDGGSINEQYF
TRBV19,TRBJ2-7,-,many,TGTGCCAGTAGTGGTGCGGGCTACGAGCAGTACTTC,CASSGAGYEQYF
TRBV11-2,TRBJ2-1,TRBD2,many,TGTGCCAGCAGCTTAGTCGGGGACTATTCCTACAATGAGCAGTTCTTC,CASSLVGDYSYNEQFF
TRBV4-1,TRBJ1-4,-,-,TGCGCCAGCAGCCGCCCCGGGGGTGGGGCGAGGGATGAAAAACCGTTTTTT,CASSRPGGGARDEKPFF
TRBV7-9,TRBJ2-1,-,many,TGTGCCAGCAGCCCCTATGGCGCGAGTTACAATGAGCAGTTCTTC,CASSPYGASYNEQFF
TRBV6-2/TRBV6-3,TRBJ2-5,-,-,TGTGCCAGCAGTTACTCGAACGCCAGGGCCACCAGGGAGACCCAGTACTTC,CASSYSNARATRETQYF
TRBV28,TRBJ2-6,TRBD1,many,TGTGCCAGCAGTTTAAAAGACAGGGGGCCTGGGGCCAACGTCCTGACTTTC,CASSLKDRGPGANVLTF
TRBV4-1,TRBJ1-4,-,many,TGCGCCAGCAGCCAAGCCGCAGGAGCCTTATCGACTAATGAAAAACTGTTTTTT,CASSQAAGALSTNEKLFF
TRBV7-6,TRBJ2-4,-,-,TGTGCCAGCAGCTTAATGGCGGGCGGAACTCTAGCCAAAAACATTCAGTACTTC,CASSLMAGGTLAKNIQYF